This passage covers 13 T cell receptor beta chains from one sample sequenced in a study of ipilimumab plus nivolumab after autologous stem cell transplantation. Sequencing used immunoSEQ multiplex PCR; TCRdb keeps in-frame clones, though not all of them. Found here are some 6,500 clones, around 89% of them singletons; the top ten hold 4% to 5.5%. Specimen: PBMCs, collected in a trial of ipilimumab plus nivolumab as post-transplant consolidation. The receptors shown here come from a female donor with multiple myeloma.

V and J are TRBV19 and TRBJ1-5; D ambiguous. Looked up from germline, CDR1 is LNHDA and CDR2 is SQIVND (reference sequence). There are 14 residues in the CDR3. V lost 6 bases to trimming and J lost 2 bases, with 11 bases between them. In DNA, the CDR3 is TGTGCCAGTAGGAGTCTCCAGGGCAATCAGCCCCAGCATTTT. It yields the protein CASRSLQGNQPQHF.

The rearrangement links TRBV28 to TRBJ1-2; TRBD1 is a possible D gene (5 bases). From germline, CDR1 is MDHEN and CDR2 SYDVKM. V was pared by 3 bases and J by 8 bases, with 22 bases between. The CDR3 runs 16 residues. The CDR3 region has the DNA TGTGCCAGCAGTTTTGGTCGGGGCCGTTTAATCGAGGGCTACACCTTC. As protein: CASSFGRGRLIEGYTF.

This sequence joins TRBV7-9 and TRBJ2-3; no firm D call. The CDR3 is made up of 13 amino acids. V was cut by 1 base and J by 0 bases, with 2 bases left in between. Germline values: CDR1 SEHNR, CDR2 FQNEAQ (reference sequence). Written as DNA, the CDR3 is TGTGCCAGCAGCTTAGAAAGCACAGATACGCAGTATTTT. It codes for CASSLESTDTQYF.

The chain uses TRBV5-6 and TRBJ1-5; D gene uncertain. The CDR3 runs to 12 residues. Trimming left V 0 bases short and J 7 bases short, with 5 bases between. CDR1 is SGHDT, CDR2 YYEEEE, per germline. The CDR3 sequence: CASSLAKQPQHF. The CDR3, as DNA: TGTGCCAGCAGCTTGGCCAAGCAGCCCCAGCATTTT.

This sequence joins TRBV11-1 and TRBJ2-7; 10 nucleotides match TRBD1. The germline gives CDR1 SGHAT, CDR2 FQDESV (reference sequence). This CDR3 has 14 residues. The V gene end was trimmed by 5 bases and the J gene end by 3 bases; junction bases not matched to a gene: 4. CDR3 sequence (DNA): TGTGCCAGCAGCCCGCGGACAGGGGGCTACGAGCAGTACTTC. Encoded protein: CASSPRTGGYEQYF.

J is TRBJ2-7 and V is TRBV4-1, with TRBD1 as a possible D gene (5 bases). Germline V CDR1 and CDR2: MGHRA, YSYEKL. With 2 bases removed from V and 2 bases from J, the gap between germline ends came to 10 bases. The CDR3 is 14 residues long. This CDR3 is CASSQRTPPYEQYF. The CDR3 bases are TGCGCCAGCAGCCAAAGGACACCCCCCTACGAGCAGTACTTC.

The rearrangement uses TRBV9 and TRBJ2-7; 10 nucleotides agree with TRBD2. This CDR3 is 15 amino acids long. V shed 3 bases, J shed 3 bases, and the junction held 6 bases outside the gene matches. The germline V gene has CDR1 SGDLS and CDR2 YYNGEE. In DNA form, the CDR3 reads TGTGCCAGCAGCGCCTCCGGGACTAGCGTCTACGAGCAGTACTTC. It translates to CASSASGTSVYEQYF.

The chain is built from TRBV4-1 and TRBJ2-7; D gene unclear. Trimming took off 4 bases at V and 0 bases at J, with 10 bases between the two ends. CDR1 is MGHRA, CDR2 YSYEKL, per germline. This CDR3 is built from 14 residues. The CDR3 spells CASSPGDNSYEQYF. The CDR3 DNA reads TGCGCCAGCAGCCCAGGAGACAACTCCTACGAGCAGTACTTC.

The genes are TRBV28 and TRBJ2-4; possibly TRBD1 for D (6 bases). Germline V CDR1 and CDR2: MDHEN, SYDVKM. V gave up 6 bases and J gave up 0 bases, with 18 bases separating them. The CDR3 has 17 amino acids. The CDR3 region is CASSPLRDKLAKNIQYF. CDR3 DNA: TGTGCCAGCAGCCCCCTCAGGGACAAGCTAGCCAAAAACATTCAGTACTTC.

This chain uses TRBV10-1 with TRBJ2-3; tentative D call: TRBD1 (6 bases). V lost 6 bases and J lost 5, with 18 bases in between. The CDR3 is 15 amino acids. Per germline, CDR1 WNHNN and CDR2 SYGVQD (reference sequence). CDR3 residues: CASSVQGWGRDTQYF. For the CDR3, the DNA is TGCGCCAGCAGCGTTCAGGGGTGGGGGCGAGATACGCAGTATTTT.

The V gene is TRBV5-6, the J gene TRBJ1-2, with a possible D match to TRBD1 (6 bases). CDR1 is SGHDT, CDR2 YYEEEE, per germline. The CDR3 has 16 amino acids. Between the trimmed V and J ends, which lost 4 bases and 0 bases, there was a span of 16 bases. The CDR3 reads CASSPGGAPPNYGYTF. Here the CDR3 DNA reads TGTGCCAGCAGCCCGGGGGGCGCCCCACCTAACTATGGCTACACCTTC.

The V call is TRBV21-1, the J call TRBJ1-1; TRBD1 was called by the table and not checked on the DNA. TRBV21-1 constitutes a pseudogene. CDR3 length: 17 amino acids. The CDR3 sequence is CASSDAGPRTGWERAFF. CDR3 DNA: TGTGCCAGCAGCGACGCGGGGCCCAGGACAGGGTGGGAGAGGGCTTTCTTT.

V gene TRBV27 combines with J gene TRBJ2-5; D tentatively fits TRBD1 or TRBD2 (7 bases each). The V gene's germline CDR1 is MNHEY and CDR2 SMNVEV (reference sequence). V was trimmed by 3 bases and J by 5 bases, leaving 10 bases between them. CDR3 length: 13 residues. Written as DNA, the CDR3 is TGTGCCAGCAGTTTGCAGGGGGGGGAGACCCAGTACTTC. It encodes CASSLQGGETQYF.